This section outlines one T cell receptor beta chain sequence together with its context. The entry originates in a study of CD4 and CD8 cells across lung adenocarcinoma regions. TCRdb reanalysed the PCR reads using MiXCR and keeps one entry per CDR3 protein. Altogether 15,000 to 20,000 distinct CDR3 sequences are present, roughly half being singletons, with the ten largest covering around 57%. CDR3 length: 16 residues. The V end lost 6 bases, the J end lost 10 bases, and 26 bases lay between the germline ends. The V gene's germline CDR1 is MNHNS and CDR2 SASEGT. Source material: CD8+ T cells from the center of a lung tumor. This receptor was obtained from a female donor with lung adenocarcinoma. The CD4 and CD8 labels of this study may be unreliable. This chain connects TRBV6-1 to TRBJ2-3; D might be TRBD1 or TRBD2, each matching 7 bases. CDR3 sequence (DNA): TGTGCCAGCAGGGGCAGCAAGGGGGGGAGCACAGGGGCGCAGTATTTT. It encodes CASRGSKGGSTGAQYF.